This T cell receptor beta chain was obtained from a study of siplizumab effects on memory and regulatory T cells. This clone has just a few counts. Its antigen remains unidentified. Findings of the study overall: Naive T cells, seemingly more diverse than memory cells, seemed major alloresponse contributors. No assignable naive or memory phenotype existed for roughly 80-97% of proliferating CD4+ or CD8+ clones.

Measured with immunoSEQ multiplex PCR; TCRdb has only the in-frame clones, and not every one. The sample holds some 120,000 clones; around 95% are singletons and the top ten take around 0.15%. Input material: non-Treg CD4+ T cells sorted from blood. This receptor was identified in a human donor in good health.

Written as DNA, the CDR3 is TGTGCCACAGGAGCAGAATTTTCTGGAAACACCATATATTTT. As protein: CATGAEFSGNTIYF. V and J are TRBV15 and TRBJ1-3; D gene unclear. The germline CDR1 and CDR2 sequences are LNHNV and YYDKDF (reference sequence). Trimming left V 9 bases short and J 1 base short, with 13 bases between. CDR3 length: 14 amino acids.